A single sample gave rise to the 27 T cell receptor beta chains below, sequenced in a study of blood T cell repertoires in COVID-19. Method: immunoSEQ multiplex PCR; TCRdb's copy keeps in-frame clones and lacks some. The table shows around 130,000 clones, with 84% occurring only once. Sequencing was performed on peripheral blood. These receptor sequences come from a human donor in a cohort sampled during active COVID-19.

This chain uses TRBV10-3 with TRBJ1-1, with 7 bases matching TRBD1. This CDR3 has 15 residues. With 3 bases clipped from V and 5 bases from J, the junction kept 9 bases outside the gene matches. CDR1 and CDR2 from the germline V gene are ENHRY and SYGVKD. The CDR3 DNA sequence: TGTGCCATCAGTGACCCCGGGACAGAGGATACTGAAGCTTTCTTT. It translates to CAISDPGTEDTEAFF.

This chain joins TRBV19 and TRBJ2-7; 8 nucleotides match TRBD1. This CDR3 is 16 amino acids long. The germline V gene encodes CDR1 LNHDA and CDR2 SQIVND (reference sequence). J lost 4 bases, V lost 5 bases, and 13 bases had no gene match. The CDR3 loop is CASSPTFSGGTYEQYF. The CDR3 DNA reads TGTGCCAGTAGTCCCACATTCTCAGGGGGCACATACGAGCAGTACTTC.

CDR3: CAISEPGTSGGAYEQFF. CDR3 sequence (DNA): TGTGCCATCAGTGAGCCCGGGACTAGCGGGGGGGCCTATGAGCAGTTCTTC. The J gene is TRBJ2-1, the V gene TRBV10-3; 16 nucleotides align to TRBD2. V shed 2 bases and J 8 bases; nucleotides not matched to a gene: 6. Per germline, CDR1 ENHRY and CDR2 SYGVKD. The CDR3 contains 17 residues.

This chain connects TRBV11-1 to TRBJ2-2; 10 bases align to TRBD2. Germline V gives CDR1 SGHAT, CDR2 FQDESV (reference sequence). J was trimmed by 5 bases and V by 4 bases; bases with no gene match: 4. CDR3 length: 15 residues. The CDR3: CASSSGLAVTGELFF. Written as DNA, the CDR3 is TGTGCCAGCAGCTCCGGACTAGCGGTTACCGGGGAGCTGTTTTTT.

V is TRBV3-1 (or the pseudogene TRBV3-2) and J is TRBJ2-3; TRBD1 is a possible D gene (5 bases). V lost 0 bases, J lost 3 bases, and 13 bases lay in between. This CDR3 has 16 residues. The germline CDR1 and CDR2 sequences are LGHDT and YNNKEL (reference sequence). The CDR3: CASSQEGVLVTDTQYF. In DNA, the CDR3 is TGTGCCAGCAGCCAAGAAGGGGTTTTGGTAACAGATACGCAGTATTTT.

This chain connects TRBV4-1 to TRBJ1-1, with D tentatively TRBD1 (6 bases). The V end was cut by 0 bases, the J end by 2 bases, with 10 bases between. CDR1 is MGHRA and CDR2 is YSYEKL in the germline V gene. The CDR3 sequence is 15 residues long. The CDR3 is CASSQEGQINTEAFF. The CDR3 region has the DNA TGCGCCAGCAGCCAAGAGGGACAAATAAACACTGAAGCTTTCTTT.

The rearrangement uses TRBV6-2 or TRBV6-3 and TRBJ1-3; D gene ambiguous. Trimming took 2 bases from V and 1 from J, leaving 6 bases between them. The germline V gene has CDR1 MNHEY and CDR2 SVGEGT. The CDR3 spans 14 residues. The CDR3 DNA follows: TGTGCCAGCAGTTACGGAGGGTCTGGAAACACCATATATTTT. This sequence encodes CASSYGGSGNTIYF.

The chain is built from TRBV6-5 and TRBJ2-7, with D perhaps matching TRBD1 (5 bases). The CDR3 has 13 residues. Trimming left V 6 bases short and J 8 bases short, with 17 bases between. Germline lookup yields CDR1 MNHEY and CDR2 SVGAGI. CDR3 bases: TGTGCCAGCAGCCCACACAGGATGGGGAAGCAGTACTTC. Translated, it gives CASSPHRMGKQYF.

V gene TRBV5-1 combines with J gene TRBJ1-1; maybe TRBD1 (6 bases). This CDR3 is built from 14 residues. The V end lost 7 bases, the J end lost 6 bases, and 19 bases lay between the germline ends. Germline V lookup: CDR1 SGHRS, CDR2 YFSETQ. The CDR3 coding sequence is TGCGCCAGCGGGGGGGAATCACAGGGCTCTGAAGCTTTCTTT. Its protein product is CASGGESQGSEAFF. Supplemented by reference TRBV5-1 and TRBJ1-1, the full variable domain reads KAGVTQTPRYLIKTRGQQVTLSCSPISGHRSVSWYQQTPGQGLQFLFEYFSETQRNKGNFPGRFSGRQFSNSRSEMNVSTLELGDSALYLCASGGESQGSEAFFGQGTRLTVV.

The chain is built from TRBV13 and TRBJ1-3; 7 bases agree with TRBD1. V gave up 0 bases and J gave up 0 bases; unmatched junction bases: 11. Germline V CDR1 and CDR2: PRHDT, FYEKMQ (reference sequence). The CDR3 is 19 amino acids. Here the CDR3 reads CASSLGAGGWFGSGNTIYF. CDR3 nucleotide sequence: TGTGCCAGCAGCTTAGGGGCAGGGGGTTGGTTTGGCTCTGGAAACACCATATATTTT.

This chain uses TRBV6-6 with TRBJ2-5; possible D gene TRBD1, 6 bases. The CDR3 is 16 residues long. Trimming left V 3 bases short and J 2 bases short, with 16 bases between. CDR1 and CDR2 (germline): MNHNY, SVGAGI (reference sequence). DNA of the CDR3: TGTGCCAGCAGTTATAGGACAGTGGAACCGCAAGAGACCCAGTACTTC. It yields the protein CASSYRTVEPQETQYF.

The chain carries TRBV18 and TRBJ2-5, with TRBD1 identical over 8 bases. The CDR3 has 14 residues. CDR1 is KGHSH, CDR2 LQKENI, per germline. J was trimmed by 5 bases and V by 2 bases; bases with no gene match: 4. CDR3 loop: CASSPSTGVETQYF. The CDR3 DNA reads as TGTGCCAGCTCACCATCGACAGGGGTGGAGACCCAGTACTTC.

This sequence joins TRBV15 and TRBJ2-3; perhaps TRBD2 as D (6 bases). V was clipped by 3 bases and J by 2 bases, with 15 bases between them. CDR3 length: 16 amino acids. The germline gives CDR1 LNHNV, CDR2 YYDKDF (reference sequence). This chain's CDR3 is CATSRGAGRTTDTQYF. For the CDR3, the DNA is TGTGCCACCAGCAGGGGTGCGGGGAGGACCACAGATACGCAGTATTTT.

The chain uses TRBV3-1 (or the pseudogene TRBV3-2) and TRBJ2-1; 10 nucleotides line up with TRBD2. Germline assignment: CDR1 LGHDT and CDR2 YNNKEL (reference sequence). V was pared by 3 bases and J by 2 bases, with 4 bases of the junction left unmatched. This CDR3 has 16 amino acids. The CDR3 DNA follows: TGTGCCAGCAGCCAGGCTAGCGGGGGACCCTACAATGAGCAGTTCTTC. Translating it yields CASSQASGGPYNEQFF.

A word on this clone: One junction end disagrees with the germline gene, perhaps due to a read error. V gene TRBV6-5 combines with J gene TRBJ2-7, with D unclear. The CDR3 contains 10 residues. Germline CDR1 MNHEY, CDR2 SVGAGI. CDR3 sequence reads: CASSQPPRVF. The DNA for the CDR3 is TGTGCCAGCAGCCAACCCCCCCGGGTTTTC.

The rearrangement uses TRBV18 and TRBJ2-1; unclear D gene. This CDR3 spans 12 amino acids. The V end lost 6 bases, the J end lost 2 bases, and 5 bases lay between the germline ends. Germline V gene data show CDR1 as KGHSH and CDR2 as LQKENI. The CDR3 here is CASSPAYNEQFF. DNA of the CDR3: TGTGCCAGCTCTCCCGCCTACAATGAGCAGTTCTTC.

The chain carries TRBV10-2 and TRBJ1-2; 7 bases match TRBD1. Germline loops: CDR1 WSHSY, CDR2 SAAADI. This CDR3 is built from 14 residues. V was pared by 2 bases and J by 4 bases, with 4 bases of the junction left unmatched. The CDR3 loop is CASSEATGPYGYTF. CDR3 nucleotides: TGCGCCAGCAGTGAGGCGACAGGGCCCTATGGCTACACCTTC.

This clone came up once. The rearrangement links TRBV3-1 (or the pseudogene TRBV3-2) to TRBJ1-2, with D perhaps matching TRBD1 (6 bases). Trimming removed 5 bases from V and 8 bases from J, with 15 bases in between. The CDR3 extends over 13 amino acids. The germline V gene encodes CDR1 LGHDT and CDR2 YNNKEL (reference sequence). The CDR3 coding sequence is TGTGCCAGCAGCTTAAAACAGGGTTCAGGCTACACCTTC. Protein product: CASSLKQGSGYTF.

This chain links TRBV12-3 or TRBV12-4 with TRBJ1-2, with D tentatively TRBD1 (5 bases). Trimming stripped 4 bases from V and 6 bases from J, with 12 bases between. The CDR3 runs to 13 residues. The CDR3 region has the DNA TGTGCCAGCAGTTCCCCAGGGAAGGATGGCTACACCTTC. Its translation: CASSSPGKDGYTF.

This clone came up once. The gene calls are TRBV28 and TRBJ1-1, with no clear D. The CDR3 runs 15 residues. CDR1 is MDHEN and CDR2 is SYDVKM in the germline V gene. The ends were cut back, 3 bases at V and 5 bases at J, with 16 bases in the middle. This CDR3 is CASSLLQEALTEAFF. The CDR3 DNA sequence: TGTGCCAGCAGTTTGCTTCAGGAGGCCTTGACTGAAGCTTTCTTT.

The chain combines TRBV30 with TRBJ2-2; D gene uncertain. V was shortened by 1 base and J by 5 bases, with 8 bases between the two germline ends. Looked up from germline, CDR1 is GTSNPN and CDR2 is SVGIG (reference sequence). The length of the CDR3 is 13 residues. The CDR3 here is CAWSGSTTGELFF. Here the CDR3 DNA reads TGTGCCTGGAGTGGGTCTACTACCGGGGAGCTGTTTTTT.

This chain links TRBV2 with TRBJ1-2; TRBD1 aligns across 7 bases. Germline CDR1 reads SNHLY; CDR2 reads FYNNEI. After removal of 5 bases from V and 3 bases from J, the junction contained 3 bases not matched to a gene. The CDR3 has 13 amino acids. The CDR3 DNA reads as TGTGCCAGCAGTCGAGACAGGGACTATGGCTACACCTTC. Amino acids: CASSRDRDYGYTF.

This clone occurred a few times. The V gene is TRBV10-3, the J gene TRBJ1-1; 10 positions match TRBD1. From germline, CDR1 is ENHRY and CDR2 SYGVKD. V shed 6 bases and J 4 bases; nucleotides not matched to a gene: 8. This CDR3 has 15 residues. The CDR3 DNA reads TGTGCCATCAGGGGACAGGGGAGTCGAGCCACTGAAGCTTTCTTT. Translating gives CAIRGQGSRATEAFF.

The chain combines TRBV27 with TRBJ1-6, with D possibly TRBD1 on 6 matching bases. V was trimmed by 7 bases and J by 8 bases, leaving 15 bases between them. Germline V lookup: CDR1 MNHEY, CDR2 SMNVEV (reference sequence). The CDR3 sequence is 14 residues long. CDR3 region: CASTSTGWYSPLHF. CDR3 nucleotide sequence: TGTGCCAGCACCTCAACAGGGTGGTATTCACCCCTCCACTTT.

The chain uses TRBV24-1 and TRBJ2-3, with 10 bases fitting TRBD2. CDR1 is KGHDR and CDR2 is SFDVKD in the germline V gene. V dropped 11 bases and J dropped 1; count of bases not matched to a gene: 2. The CDR3 is 13 residues long. In nucleotides, the CDR3 is TGTGCCAATCTAGCGGGGGGCACAGATACGCAGTATTTT. Its protein is CANLAGGTDTQYF.

The chain links TRBV7-6 to TRBJ1-1; D is unresolved. The V gene's germline CDR1 is SGHVS and CDR2 FNYEAQ. The CDR3 has 15 residues. The V end was cut by 0 bases, the J end by 1 base, with 9 bases between. CDR3 sequence (DNA): TGTGCCAGCAGCTTAGCGGTCGCTACGAACACTGAAGCTTTCTTT. Translation: CASSLAVATNTEAFF.

The V and J genes are TRBV30 and TRBJ1-3; D is uncertain. The CDR3 spans 15 residues. Germline V lookup: CDR1 GTSNPN, CDR2 SVGIG (reference sequence). V lost 1 base, J lost 0 bases, and 10 bases lay in between. CDR3 loop: CAWSGQLVSGNTIYF. CDR3 in DNA: TGTGCCTGGAGTGGACAACTCGTCTCTGGAAACACCATATATTTT.